The source of this T cell receptor (beta chain) is a study of brain T cells in children with intractable seizures. The time point: blood from clinic visit 5 months post-surgery; TSC patient then seizure free. Per germline, CDR1 SGHVS and CDR2 FNYEAQ. V gave up 0 bases and J gave up 2 bases; unmatched junction bases: 9. The CDR3 has 19 residues. Method: immunoSEQ multiplex PCR; TCRdb's copy keeps in-frame clones and lacks some. The sample lists 340,000 or so clones; approximately 93% were seen once. The chain combines TRBV7-6 with TRBJ2-5, with 13 bases fitting TRBD2. The starting material was peripheral blood, obtained approximately 5 months after surgery. The source is a boy less than two years old with tuberous sclerosis and intractable seizures. This CDR3 is CASSLALTSGGGRQETQYF. CDR3 nucleotide sequence: TGTGCCAGCAGCTTAGCGCTCACTAGCGGGGGGGGAAGGCAAGAGACCCAGTACTTC.